This TCR beta chain was documented in a study of blood T cell repertoires in COVID-19. Only in-frame clones appear in the TCRdb table, and some are missing; sequencing was by immunoSEQ multiplex PCR. Of about 220,000 clones listed, around 82% were seen once; the top ten hold about 4.8%. Sequencing was performed on PBMCs or T cells enriched from blood (not recorded which). This TCR derives from a woman in her forties or fifties who had been exposed to COVID-19.

The CDR3, as DNA: TGTGCCACCAGTGAATCTACAGGGGTGGGAGAGACCCAGTACTTC. Translating gives CATSESTGVGETQYF. This chain uses TRBV24-1 with TRBJ2-5; TRBD1 agrees at 7 bases. Germline V gives CDR1 KGHDR, CDR2 SFDVKD. The J segment lost 4 bases and the V segment lost 4 bases, leaving 8 bases of the junction unmatched. CDR3 length: 15 residues.